The 11 T cell receptor beta chains reported below all come from one sample, sequenced in a study of T cell repertoires in cytomegalovirus infection. Their antigens are not known. From the reads, TCRdb called clonotypes with MiXCR, one entry per CDR3 protein. The sample includes under 70,000 distinct CDR3 sequences, around 33% seen only once; the top ten take around 70%. Sequenced input: PBMCs, sequenced either directly or after in vitro stimulation (not recorded which). The receptors here all came from a human donor in good health (CMV status not recorded). Some clones in this sample may be carry-over from other donors' samples.

This clonotype was counted between two and nine times. This sequence joins TRBV7-9 and TRBJ2-1; 11 positions agree with TRBD2. The germline CDR1 and CDR2 sequences are SEHNR and FQNEAQ (reference sequence). Trimming removed 7 bases from V and 5 bases from J; junction bases left unmatched: 7. The CDR3 extends over 15 amino acids. The CDR3 coding sequence is TGTGCCAGCACCGAAGGGACTAGCGGTCACAATGAGCAGTTCTTC. Amino acid sequence: CASTEGTSGHNEQFF.

V and J are TRBV27 and TRBJ2-2; D may be TRBD1 or TRBD2 (5 bases each). CDR3 length: 17 amino acids. Per germline, CDR1 MNHEY and CDR2 SMNVEV (reference sequence). V lost 0 bases, J lost 6 bases, and 17 bases lay in between. CDR3 sequence: CASSLSWDVSTSGELFF. The CDR3 DNA reads as TGTGCCAGCAGTTTATCGTGGGACGTATCGACGTCCGGGGAGCTGTTTTTT.

A few counts support this clonotype. The chain couples TRBV20-1 to TRBJ2-1; D unclear. The length of the CDR3 is 16 residues. V lost 5 bases to trimming and J lost 5 bases, with 22 bases between them. Germline V gene sequence: CDR1 DFQATT, CDR2 SNEGSKA (reference sequence). The CDR3 DNA sequence: TGCAGTGCTGAACTTCTTGGAGATACTTTAAACAATGAGCAGTTCTTC. Translated: CSAELLGDTLNNEQFF.

This chain joins TRBV4-1 and TRBJ2-3, with 10 positions matching TRBD2. The CDR3 is 16 residues long. The V gene's germline CDR1 is MGHRA and CDR2 YSYEKL. Trimming removed 1 base from V and 6 bases from J; junction bases left unmatched: 7. The CDR3 sequence: CASSQGASGRVDTQYF. Here the CDR3 DNA reads TGCGCCAGCAGCCAAGGGGCTAGCGGGAGAGTGGATACGCAGTATTTT.

This clonotype was seen ten or more times. The chain carries TRBV7-2 and TRBJ2-7, with 11 bases fitting TRBD2. Germline V gene data show CDR1 as SGHTA and CDR2 as FQGNSA. The CDR3 extends over 15 amino acids. Trimming took 5 bases from V and 3 from J; bases not matched to a gene: 6. The CDR3 nucleotides read TGTGCCAGCAGCCTTACTAGCGGGGGAATCTACGAGCAGTACTTC. Amino acid sequence: CASSLTSGGIYEQYF.

The chain joins TRBV2 to TRBJ2-3; 7 positions match TRBD2. The ends lost 3 bases at V and 2 bases at J; junction bases unmatched: 8. This CDR3 contains 16 residues. Germline assignment: CDR1 SNHLY and CDR2 FYNNEI. The CDR3 is CASSDPRGGVTDTQYF. CDR3 bases: TGTGCCAGCAGTGACCCACGCGGGGGAGTCACAGATACGCAGTATTTT.

This clonotype was seen a handful of times. The V call is TRBV7-9, the J call TRBJ2-5, with TRBD1 as a possible D gene (5 bases). The CDR3 has 16 amino acids. The germline V gene has CDR1 SEHNR and CDR2 FQNEAQ (reference sequence). The V end was cut by 4 bases, the J end by 0 bases, with 15 bases between. The CDR3 DNA is TGTGCCAGCAGCTCCACCAATACAGGAGACCAAGAGACCCAGTACTTC. This translates into CASSSTNTGDQETQYF.

This clonotype was found a few times. The chain employs TRBV10-3 and TRBJ2-7, with 12 bases that match TRBD2. This CDR3 is built from 13 residues. The germline CDR1 and CDR2 sequences are ENHRY and SYGVKD. J was trimmed by 7 bases and V by 4 bases; bases with no gene match: 2. The CDR3 DNA reads TGTGCCATCAGTGGACTAGCGGGGGAGGAGCAGTACTTC. It encodes CAISGLAGEEQYF.

This chain joins TRBV18 and TRBJ1-5; D not certain. Trimming cost V 2 bases and J 0 bases, with 11 bases left between them. CDR1 and CDR2 (germline): KGHSH, LQKENI. This CDR3 has 16 amino acids. CDR3 region: CASSPSGPYSNQPQHF. As DNA, the CDR3 is TGTGCCAGCTCACCATCGGGCCCCTATAGCAATCAGCCCCAGCATTTT.

This clonotype was recorded only once. One base away lies a much larger clone, so this may be a sequencing read error. The chain combines TRBV7-2 with TRBJ2-1; D perhaps matches TRBD2 (6 bases). This CDR3 is built from 16 residues. V was clipped by 1 base and J by 4 bases, with 14 bases between them. Germline assignment: CDR1 SGHTA and CDR2 FQGNSA. CDR3 amino acids: CASSLVGTGAYNEQFF. CDR3 nucleotides: TGTGCCAGCAGCTTAGTTGGGACTGGCGCTTACAATGAGCAGTTCTTC.

This rearrangement joins TRBV28 to TRBJ2-3, with TRBD2 identical over 11 bases. V lost 6 bases, J lost 0 bases, and 11 bases stayed unmatched. The CDR3 length is 18 residues. Per the germline V gene, CDR1 is MDHEN and CDR2 is SYDVKM. The CDR3, as DNA: TGTGCCAGCAGATCTATAGCGGGGGGGACTAATAGCACAGATACGCAGTATTTT. Amino acid sequence: CASRSIAGGTNSTDTQYF.